This TCR beta chain comes out of a study of T-cell reconstitution after alpha-beta-depleted transplantation in children. Between the trimmed V and J ends, which lost 3 bases and 3 bases, there was a span of 11 bases. This CDR3 is built from 15 residues. Germline assignment: CDR1 SNHLY and CDR2 FYNNEI. In its sample, this clonotype was seen many times. Its specificity is not known. Study findings and constraints: Some patients' high day-60 TCRbeta diversity was attributed to recipient cells surviving conditioning. Among T cells one year after transplant, newly produced cells accounted for most counts and diversity.

This sample's TCRbeta library carried unique molecular identifier barcodes. TCRdb independently ran MiXCR on the PCR reads; one entry per CDR3 protein. In the table there are approximately 500,000 distinct CDR3 sequences, 10% of which are singletons. The sequence was obtained from a child aged 2-15 years with inherited bone marrow failure, due to receive a stem cell transplant. The specimen was PBMCs, collected before TCRalphabeta/CD19-depleted stem cell transplant. The V and J genes are TRBV2 and TRBJ2-2, with D perhaps TRBD1 (5 bases). DNA of the CDR3: TGTGCCAGCAGTGATTCCAGGGCTTACACCGGGGAGCTGTTTTTT. Residues: CASSDSRAYTGELFF.